Listed here are 22 T cell receptor beta chains from one sample, sequenced in a study of T cells in Graves' hyperthyroidism and ophthalmopathy. RNA transcripts yielded amplified TCR beta CDR3 regions. TCR CDR3 regions were first amplified by RT-PCR with HTBI primers. TCRdb independently ran MiXCR on the multiplex PCR reads; one entry per CDR3 protein. Among some 250,000 distinct CDR3 sequences listed, approximately 15% were seen once. Sequenced input: blood. These receptor sequences come from a woman between 40 and 50 years old with Graves' hyperthyroidism that later progressed to Graves' ophthalmopathy.

This clonotype has just one count. This rearrangement joins TRBV20-1 to TRBJ2-7; 9 bases are a match to TRBD2. CDR1 and CDR2 (germline): DFQATT, SNEGSKA (reference sequence). This CDR3 spans 16 amino acids. Trimming took 0 bases from V and 3 from J; bases not matched to a gene: 9. This CDR3 is CSARDPAAGGVYEQYF. CDR3 nucleotide sequence: TGCAGTGCTAGAGATCCTGCGGCGGGGGGGGTCTACGAGCAGTACTTC.

A few counts support this clonotype. The chain is built from TRBV4-1 and TRBJ2-1; no clear D gene. Germline CDR1 reads MGHRA; CDR2 reads YSYEKL. Trimming removed 1 base at V and 4 bases at J, with 11 bases between. The CDR3 covers 15 residues. CDR3 residues: CASSQVLSGYNEQFF. The CDR3 nucleotides read TGCGCCAGCAGCCAAGTACTTTCTGGATACAATGAGCAGTTCTTC.

This clonotype was seen at least ten times. This chain connects TRBV20-1 to TRBJ2-7; tentatively, D is TRBD2 (5 bases). This CDR3 is 10 amino acids long. The germline V gene encodes CDR1 DFQATT and CDR2 SNEGSKA (reference sequence). Trimming shortened V by 3 bases and J by 7 bases, and 7 bases separated the two germline ends. The CDR3 nucleotides read TGCAGTGCTAGCCGAGGGGAGCAGTACTTC. Protein product: CSASRGEQYF.

This clonotype came up many times. The CDR3 sequence is CASSLGQGSNNEQFF. The CDR3 DNA reads TGTGCCAGCAGCTTAGGACAGGGGTCAAACAATGAGCAGTTCTTC. The J gene is TRBJ2-1, the V gene TRBV11-2; 8 bases line up with TRBD1. The CDR3 is 15 amino acids. J was trimmed by 5 bases and V by 1 base; bases with no gene match: 4. CDR1 and CDR2 from the germline V gene are SGHAT and FQNNGV. Using reference TRBV11-2 and TRBJ2-1 for the parts outside the CDR3, the full variable domain is EAGVAQSPRYKIIEKRQSVAFWCNPISGHATLYWYQQILGQGPKLLIQFQNNGVVDDSQLPKDRFSAERLKGVDSTLKIQPAKLEDSAVYLCASSLGQGSNNEQFFGPGTRLTVL.

This clonotype has ten or more counts. The V and J genes are TRBV7-8 and TRBJ2-2; D is possibly TRBD1 (5 bases). The CDR3 loop spans 13 amino acids. Germline assignment: CDR1 SGHVS and CDR2 FQNEAQ. Deletions cut 10 bases from V and 0 bases from J, with 9 bases between. DNA for the CDR3: TGTGCCACCAGACAGTCGAACACCGGGGAGCTGTTTTTT. It specifies CATRQSNTGELFF.

The chain links TRBV4-1 to TRBJ1-5; D is undetermined. The CDR3 has 17 residues. V dropped 4 bases and J dropped 3 bases, with 19 bases sitting between them. Germline values: CDR1 MGHRA, CDR2 YSYEKL. CDR3 amino acids: CASSPRTSGIDNQPQHF. CDR3 sequence (DNA): TGCGCCAGCAGCCCGCGGACCTCCGGAATTGACAATCAGCCCCAGCATTTT.

This clonotype came up once. The chain uses TRBV11-3 and TRBJ2-7; D is uncertain. The length of the CDR3 is 15 residues. CDR1 SGHNT and CDR2 YENEEA come from the germline V gene. The V end was cut by 1 base, the J end by 0 bases, with 10 bases between. The CDR3, as DNA: TGTGCCAGCAGCTTAGGGCAGGCGAGCTCCTACGAGCAGTACTTC. Translated, it gives CASSLGQASSYEQYF.

This chain joins TRBV11-2 and TRBJ2-3, with 12 bases identical to TRBD2. CDR3 length: 16 amino acids. In germline, CDR1 is SGHAT, CDR2 FQNNGV. V lost 5 bases to trimming and J lost 2 bases; unmatched junction nucleotides: 5. This chain's CDR3 is CASSPRLAGDTDTQYF. CDR3 DNA: TGTGCCAGCAGCCCTCGACTAGCGGGGGACACAGATACGCAGTATTTT.

There are many counts of this clonotype. For the CDR3, the DNA is TGTGCCTGGAACAGTCAAGGGGATCAGCCCCAGCATTTT. It is translated as CAWNSQGDQPQHF. The J gene is TRBJ1-5, the V gene TRBV30; a possible D gene is TRBD1 (5 bases). CDR3 length: 13 residues. Germline V gene data show CDR1 as GTSNPN and CDR2 as SVGIG (reference sequence). The germline V and J ends were trimmed by 4 bases and 5 bases, with 12 bases remaining between them.

This clonotype was detected many times. The chain is built from TRBV18 and TRBJ2-2, with D hard to call. The ends were cut back, 6 bases at V and 2 bases at J, with 22 bases in the middle. The CDR3 is 18 amino acids. Looked up from germline, CDR1 is KGHSH and CDR2 is LQKENI. This CDR3 reads CASSKGPRLTENTGELFF. The CDR3 DNA sequence: TGTGCCAGCTCGAAAGGCCCGAGACTTACAGAAAACACCGGGGAGCTGTTTTTT.

The genes are TRBV29-1 and TRBJ1-2; a weak D match, TRBD1 (6 bases). V gave up 5 bases and J gave up 4 bases, with 11 bases separating them. CDR1 and CDR2 from the germline V gene are SQVTM and ANQGSEA. This CDR3 has 12 residues. CDR3 region: CSVPGHLYGYTF. The DNA of the CDR3 is TGCAGCGTTCCGGGACACCTCTATGGCTACACCTTC.

A few counts support this clonotype. V and J are TRBV7-8 and TRBJ1-1; 7 bases map to TRBD1. The CDR3 is 15 residues long. Germline V gene sequence: CDR1 SGHVS, CDR2 FQNEAQ. V trimming: 3 bases; J trimming: 6 bases; junction bases outside the gene matches: 10. CDR3 sequence (DNA): TGTGCCAGCAGCTTTGGTCGAAAGGGGGCCTCTGAAGCTTTCTTT. Its protein product is CASSFGRKGASEAFF.

This chain joins TRBV29-1 and TRBJ2-1; possibly TRBD2 for D (6 bases). Per germline, CDR1 SQVTM and CDR2 ANQGSEA. V lost 2 bases to trimming and J lost 0 bases, with 8 bases between them. The CDR3 spans 14 residues. DNA for the CDR3: TGCAGCGTTGAACACGGGAGCTCCTACAATGAGCAGTTCTTC. This gives the protein CSVEHGSSYNEQFF.

In its sample, this clonotype was seen once. The genes are TRBV4-1 and TRBJ2-1, with a tentative D call TRBD1 (5 bases). The CDR3 runs to 20 residues. The V end was cut by 4 bases, the J end by 0 bases, with 25 bases between. Germline lookup yields CDR1 MGHRA and CDR2 YSYEKL. CDR3 amino acids: CASSLPSGRPTVISYNEQFF. In nucleotides, the CDR3 is TGCGCCAGCAGCCTTCCCTCAGGACGCCCGACAGTAATCTCCTACAATGAGCAGTTCTTC.

J is TRBJ2-2 and V is TRBV7-9; 10 bases map to TRBD2. V trimming: 5 bases; J trimming: 8 bases; junction bases outside the gene matches: 8. The CDR3 is made up of 15 amino acids. Germline V gene sequence: CDR1 SEHNR, CDR2 FQNEAQ (reference sequence). The CDR3 DNA sequence: TGTGCCAGCAGCGGGGCTAGCGGGAGTTGGGGGGAGCTGTTTTTT. Translated, it gives CASSGASGSWGELFF.

The V gene is TRBV5-1, the J gene TRBJ1-1; D perhaps matches TRBD1 (6 bases). Trimming cost V 4 bases and J 6 bases, with 16 bases left between them. This CDR3 has 14 residues. Germline-derived CDR1 and CDR2 are SGHRS and YFSETQ. The CDR3 nucleotides read TGCGCCAGCAGCCGCCGATCAGGGGAATCTGAAGCTTTCTTT. As protein: CASSRRSGESEAFF. Filled out from reference TRBV5-1 and TRBJ1-1, the complete variable domain reads KAGVTQTPRYLIKTRGQQVTLSCSPISGHRSVSWYQQTPGQGLQFLFEYFSETQRNKGNFPGRFSGRQFSNSRSEMNVSTLELGDSALYLCASSRRSGESEAFFGQGTRLTVV.

This clonotype was observed many times. This chain links TRBV2 with TRBJ2-1, with D maybe TRBD1 (6 bases). Deletions cut 7 bases from V and 2 bases from J, with 12 bases between. From germline, CDR1 is SNHLY and CDR2 FYNNEI. This CDR3 is 14 amino acids long. CDR3 bases: TGTGCCAGCATAGAGGGGGTCGCCTACAATGAGCAGTTCTTC. The encoded protein is CASIEGVAYNEQFF.

This clonotype showed up many times. This sequence joins TRBV12-3 or TRBV12-4 and TRBJ2-4, with a weak D call TRBD1 (6 bases). Deletions cut 3 bases from V and 2 bases from J, with 8 bases between. The CDR3 length is 14 residues. This CDR3 is CASSFWGPKNIQYF. In nucleotides, the CDR3 is TGTGCCAGCAGTTTTTGGGGGCCCAAAAACATTCAGTACTTC.

This clonotype appeared many times. The gene calls are TRBV7-9 and TRBJ1-1; D gene ambiguous. This CDR3 region has 13 residues. Deletions cut 5 bases from V and 6 bases from J, with 13 bases between. In germline, CDR1 is SEHNR, CDR2 FQNEAQ (reference sequence). The CDR3 nucleotides read TGTGCCAGCAGCGGCCATTTAGACCCTGAAGCTTTCTTT. Translating it yields CASSGHLDPEAFF.

This clonotype was observed at least ten times. This chain links TRBV27 with TRBJ1-1, with 10 positions matching TRBD1. The CDR3 is 14 amino acids. From germline, CDR1 is MNHEY and CDR2 SMNVEV (reference sequence). Unmatched junction bases numbered 5, after V lost 6 bases and J lost 4 bases. CDR3 sequence (DNA): TGTGCCAGCAGGCCGGACAGGGGGAGCACTGAAGCTTTCTTT. It yields the protein CASRPDRGSTEAFF.

This clonotype was counted at least ten times. The chain links TRBV27 to TRBJ1-6; TRBD1 agrees at 8 bases. The CDR3 runs 14 residues. V dropped 8 bases and J dropped 7; count of bases not matched to a gene: 7. Germline V gives CDR1 MNHEY, CDR2 SMNVEV (reference sequence). CDR3 sequence (DNA): TGTGCCAGCGGTAGACAGGGGTTCAATTCACCCCTCCACTTT. Residues: CASGRQGFNSPLHF.

This clonotype was detected ten times or more. V usage is TRBV6-2 or TRBV6-3 and J usage is TRBJ1-5; 8 positions match TRBD1. Per germline, CDR1 MNHEY and CDR2 SVGEGT. This CDR3 region has 17 residues. V lost 8 bases and J lost 1; bases outside the gene matches: 13. The CDR3 DNA reads TGTGCCAGCCGAAAGGGACAGGAAATTAAGAGCAATCAGCCCCAGCATTTT. Its translation: CASRKGQEIKSNQPQHF.